The 27 T cell receptor beta chains listed next were all sequenced from one sample in a study of T cell repertoires in cytomegalovirus infection. TCRdb reprocessed the reads via MiXCR and lists one record per CDR3 protein. The data hold 200,000 to 300,000 distinct CDR3 sequences, with approximately 6.7% observed a single time. The sequencing sample was made of PBMCs. Receptor source: a human donor in good health (CMV status not recorded). Some clones in this sample may be carry-over from other donors' samples.

This chain connects TRBV29-1 to TRBJ2-5; 11 bases fit TRBD1. Germline V gives CDR1 SQVTM, CDR2 ANQGSEA. This CDR3 has 13 residues. V gave up 5 bases and J gave up 5 bases; unmatched junction bases: 4. This chain's CDR3 is CSVSGTGGETQYF. The CDR3 nucleotides read TGCAGCGTTAGTGGGACAGGGGGGGAGACCCAGTACTTC. Full variable domain (outside the CDR3, taken from reference TRBV29-1 and TRBJ2-5): SAVISQKPSRDICQRGTSLTIQCQVDSQVTMMFWYRQQPGQSLTLIATANQGSEATYESGFVIDKFPISRPNLTFSTLTVSNMSPEDSSIYLCSVSGTGGETQYFGPGTRLLVL.

The table lists this clonotype with many counts. The chain uses TRBV20-1 and TRBJ2-7; 8 bases fit TRBD2. Per germline, CDR1 DFQATT and CDR2 SNEGSKA (reference sequence). The CDR3 has 15 residues. The ends lost 0 bases at V and 4 bases at J; junction bases unmatched: 8. Written as DNA, the CDR3 is TGCAGTGCTAGAGATATAGAGCGGGGGAATTACGAGCAGTACTTC. Protein product: CSARDIERGNYEQYF.

This clonotype has at least ten counts. The chain carries TRBV28 and TRBJ1-1, with D perhaps matching TRBD1 (5 bases). The CDR3 covers 14 residues. V gave up 7 bases and J gave up 0 bases, with 12 bases separating them. CDR1 and CDR2 from the germline V gene are MDHEN and SYDVKM. CDR3 residues: CASTRGALNTEAFF. The CDR3 bases are TGTGCCAGCACCCGAGGGGCCCTGAACACTGAAGCTTTCTTT.

Concerning this clonotype itself: This may stem from a read error, because a much larger clone lies one nucleotide away. The V gene is TRBV29-1, the J gene TRBJ2-2, with TRBD2 matching 7 bases. The CDR3 length is 14 residues. The germline gives CDR1 SQVTM, CDR2 ANQGSEA. Written as DNA, the CDR3 is TGCAGCGTTGGGGCAAGCGGGGTACTTCGGGAGCTGATTTTT. Residues: CSVGASGVLRELIF.

This clonotype appeared a few times. The rearrangement links TRBV19 to TRBJ2-1, with D perhaps matching TRBD2 (5 bases). Germline V gene sequence: CDR1 LNHDA, CDR2 SQIVND (reference sequence). This CDR3 comprises 16 residues. Trimming stripped 5 bases from V and 0 bases from J, with 14 bases between. Here the CDR3 DNA reads TGTGCCAGTAGTCTTCTCGACTATAGCTCCTACAATGAGCAGTTCTTC. Its protein is CASSLLDYSSYNEQFF.

In this sample, this clonotype turned up many times. This chain joins TRBV10-2 and TRBJ1-1, with D unresolved. V lost 6 bases and J 6 bases, leaving 17 bases between the germline ends. Germline CDR1 WSHSY, CDR2 SAAADI. This CDR3 has 14 residues. CDR3: CASSSQATDAEAFF. CDR3 bases: TGCGCCAGCAGCTCCCAAGCAACAGACGCTGAAGCTTTCTTT.

This clonotype was counted ten times or more. This rearrangement joins TRBV7-2 to TRBJ1-2, with D tentatively TRBD1 (5 bases). The CDR3 consists of 14 residues. Trimming took off 5 bases at V and 6 bases at J, with 16 bases between the two ends. The germline V gene encodes CDR1 SGHTA and CDR2 FQGNSA. Here the CDR3 DNA reads TGTGCCAGCAGCCCAAGAAGGTCGGGGGATGGCTACACCTTC. Translating it yields CASSPRRSGDGYTF.

This clonotype was counted many times. This chain links TRBV6-2 or TRBV6-3 with TRBJ1-5, with 8 bases that match TRBD1. Looked up from germline, CDR1 is MNHEY and CDR2 is SVGEGT. The J segment lost 5 bases and the V segment lost 0 bases, leaving 6 bases of the junction unmatched. This CDR3 is built from 16 residues. The CDR3 nucleotides are TGTGCCAGCAGTTACTCCCCCGGACAGGGCGATCAGCCCCAGCATTTT. Translating it yields CASSYSPGQGDQPQHF.

Many counts were recorded for this clonotype. The rearrangement uses TRBV2 and TRBJ1-1; TRBD1 agrees at 8 bases. The CDR3 runs to 14 residues. Losses at the gene ends were 8 bases for V and 5 bases for J; bases not matched to a gene: 10. Germline V lookup: CDR1 SNHLY, CDR2 FYNNEI. CDR3 nucleotide sequence: TGTGCCAGCGGGGAGACAGGGGACGTGACTGAAGCTTTCTTT. This sequence encodes CASGETGDVTEAFF.

This clonotype was seen at least ten times. The gene calls are TRBV20-1 and TRBJ1-4; 10 nucleotides agree with TRBD1. The CDR3 has 14 residues. The germline V gene encodes CDR1 DFQATT and CDR2 SNEGSKA (reference sequence). V lost 7 bases to trimming and J lost 3 bases; unmatched junction nucleotides: 5. CDR3 amino acids: CSVWTGGANEKLFF. The CDR3 region has the DNA TGCAGTGTTTGGACAGGGGGGGCTAATGAAAAACTGTTTTTT.

The sample holds a few counts of this clonotype. This chain connects TRBV14 to TRBJ2-1, with TRBD1 as a possible D gene (6 bases). The CDR3 covers 17 residues. V was cut by 1 base and J by 8 bases, with 21 bases left in between. The germline V gene has CDR1 SGHDN and CDR2 FVKESK. The CDR3 DNA is TGTGCCAGCAGCCAAGTTAACAGGGCCCAATTTATGGATGAGCAGTTCTTC. Protein: CASSQVNRAQFMDEQFF. Full variable domain (missing parts from reference TRBV14 and TRBJ2-1): EAGVTQFPSHSVIEKGQTVTLRCDPISGHDNLYWYRRVMGKEIKFLLHFVKESKQDESGMPNNRFLAERTGGTYSTLKVQPAELEDSGVYFCASSQVNRAQFMDEQFFGPGTRLTVL.

This clonotype was detected ten times or more. The genes are TRBV7-2 and TRBJ2-7; D not resolved. Germline values: CDR1 SGHTA, CDR2 FQGNSA. V lost 3 bases, J lost 7 bases, and 19 bases lay in between. CDR3 size: 15 residues. The CDR3 DNA is TGTGCCAGCAGCTTTTCCAAGACCGCCCATTTGGAGCAGTACTTC. It specifies CASSFSKTAHLEQYF.

This clonotype appeared many times. This chain links TRBV20-1 with TRBJ2-1, with 11 nucleotides matching TRBD2. This CDR3 comprises 16 residues. J gave up 4 bases and V 7 bases, and 12 bases lay outside the gene matches. Germline V gene sequence: CDR1 DFQATT, CDR2 SNEGSKA (reference sequence). CDR3 protein: CSVQLAGAKIYNEQFF. In DNA, the CDR3 is TGCAGTGTCCAACTAGCGGGGGCCAAAATTTACAATGAGCAGTTCTTC.

J is TRBJ1-5 and V is TRBV18; possibly TRBD1 for D (6 bases). This CDR3 is 16 amino acids long. V lost 0 bases, J lost 4 bases, and 13 bases lay in between. Germline CDR1 is KGHSH and CDR2 is LQKENI. Here the CDR3 reads CASSPPGRGENQPQHF. CDR3 nucleotides: TGTGCCAGCTCACCACCGGGCAGGGGAGAGAATCAGCCCCAGCATTTT.

This clonotype was observed many times. The chain joins TRBV6-2 or TRBV6-3 to TRBJ2-3; D may be TRBD2 (5 bases). Looked up from germline, CDR1 is MNHEY and CDR2 is SVGEGT. The CDR3 consists of 16 residues. V lost 7 bases, J lost 1 base, and 18 bases lay in between. The CDR3: CASTPIVGSGTDTQYF. CDR3 nucleotides: TGTGCCAGCACCCCCATAGTCGGTAGCGGCACAGATACGCAGTATTTT.

The chain is built from TRBV5-6 and TRBJ2-5, with D possibly being TRBD1 or TRBD2 (6 bases each). CDR1 and CDR2 (germline): SGHDT, YYEEEE. CDR3 length: 16 amino acids. The V gene lost 0 bases and the J gene lost 4 bases, with 16 bases spanning the gap. The CDR3 is CASSLGYRDSRETQYF. CDR3 nucleotides: TGTGCCAGCAGCTTGGGTTACAGGGACTCAAGAGAGACCCAGTACTTC. Using reference TRBV5-6 and TRBJ2-5 for the parts outside the CDR3, the full variable domain is DAGVTQSPTHLIKTRGQQVTLRCSPKSGHDTVSWYQQALGQGPQFIFQYYEEEERQRGNFPDRFSGHQFPNYSSELNVNALLLGDSALYLCASSLGYRDSRETQYFGPGTRLLVL.

This clonotype was seen many times. The chain recombines TRBV9 with TRBJ2-4; a possible D gene is TRBD2 (5 bases). CDR3 length equals 15 residues. V was clipped by 4 bases and J by 3 bases, with 14 bases between them. In germline, CDR1 is SGDLS, CDR2 YYNGEE. The CDR3: CASSPGVPGKNIQYF. The DNA for the CDR3 is TGTGCCAGCAGCCCCGGGGTCCCGGGCAAAAACATTCAGTACTTC.

The CDR3 DNA sequence: TGTGCCAGTAGTGTAACGCCTGGGGGAGCCTACGAGCAGTACTTC. This translates into CASSVTPGGAYEQYF. The chain joins TRBV19 to TRBJ2-7; TRBD1 or TRBD2 may be the D gene (5 bases each). Trimming cost V 5 bases and J 2 bases, with 16 bases left between them. The CDR3 contains 15 residues. Germline CDR1 is LNHDA and CDR2 is SQIVND (reference sequence).

This clonotype was picked up many times. The rearrangement links TRBV5-6 to TRBJ1-5, with D unclear. This CDR3 contains 13 residues. Trimming removed 0 bases at V and 6 bases at J, with 7 bases between. Germline CDR1 reads SGHDT; CDR2 reads YYEEEE. For the CDR3, the DNA is TGTGCCAGCAGCTTGGACAGAACTCAGCCCCAGCATTTT. It encodes CASSLDRTQPQHF.

This clonotype has ten or more counts. The chain recombines TRBV2 with TRBJ2-5; no clear D. The CDR3 runs 16 residues. V was pared by 8 bases and J by 2 bases, with 21 bases between. In germline, CDR1 is SNHLY, CDR2 FYNNEI. The DNA for the CDR3 is TGTGCCAGCCTAAGGAGAGAGACATCAACTCAAGAGACCCAGTACTTC. Protein product: CASLRRETSTQETQYF.

The rearrangement uses TRBV29-1 and TRBJ2-3, with D possibly being TRBD1 (6 bases). Trimming took off 0 bases at V and 4 bases at J, with 14 bases between the two ends. CDR3 length: 15 residues. Per the germline V gene, CDR1 is SQVTM and CDR2 is ANQGSEA. The CDR3 sequence: CSVEDYRVGPDTQYF. The CDR3 region has the DNA TGCAGCGTTGAAGATTACAGGGTGGGCCCAGATACGCAGTATTTT.

This clonotype was seen repeatedly, ten times or more. CDR3 DNA: TGTGCCAGCAGTTACTCATCCCGACAGGGGCACGGCACAGATACGCAGTATTTT. Protein sequence: CASSYSSRQGHGTDTQYF. This sequence joins TRBV6-6 and TRBJ2-3; TRBD1 aligns across 8 bases. CDR1 is MNHNY, CDR2 SVGAGI, per germline (reference sequence). With 0 bases clipped from V and 1 base from J, the junction kept 9 bases outside the gene matches. The CDR3 is 18 amino acids.

This clonotype was counted many times. The chain combines TRBV29-1 with TRBJ2-7; 11 nucleotides agree with TRBD1. Germline V gene lookup returns CDR1 SQVTM and CDR2 ANQGSEA. This CDR3 contains 14 residues. V gave up 7 bases and J gave up 6 bases; unmatched junction bases: 11. CDR3 in DNA: TGCAGCGCGGGAAAGGGACAGGGGGAAGTCGAGCAGTACTTC. Its protein is CSAGKGQGEVEQYF.

This clonotype appeared many times. The chain uses TRBV7-3 and TRBJ2-3; a possible D gene is TRBD1 (6 bases). CDR3 length: 16 residues. V was clipped by 3 bases and J by 3 bases, with 16 bases between them. Germline assignment: CDR1 SGHTA and CDR2 FQGTGA. Here the CDR3 DNA reads TGTGCCAGCAGCTTTTATACAGGGACCTATACAGATACGCAGTATTTT. Amino acid sequence: CASSFYTGTYTDTQYF.

This clonotype was picked up many times. The V and J genes are TRBV28 and TRBJ1-1, with 10 bases lining up with TRBD1. Germline V gives CDR1 MDHEN, CDR2 SYDVKM. V lost 8 bases, J lost 1 base, and 7 bases stayed unmatched. The CDR3 has 15 amino acids. The CDR3 sequence is CASGTGTGANTEAFF. CDR3 nucleotide sequence: TGTGCCAGCGGGACGGGGACAGGGGCGAACACTGAAGCTTTCTTT.

This clonotype came up many times. V usage is TRBV7-8 and J usage is TRBJ2-5, with 7 bases fitting TRBD2. Germline V gives CDR1 SGHVS, CDR2 FQNEAQ. The CDR3 spans 14 residues. J lost 3 bases, V lost 4 bases, and 5 bases had no gene match. CDR3 DNA sequence: TGTGCCAGCAGCTATGGACTAGTAAAAGAGACCCAGTACTTC. Its protein is CASSYGLVKETQYF.

This chain uses TRBV27 with TRBJ2-5, with 8 bases lining up with TRBD1. Trimming removed 3 bases from V and 4 bases from J; junction bases left unmatched: 10. Germline lookup yields CDR1 MNHEY and CDR2 SMNVEV (reference sequence). This CDR3 region has 16 residues. Here the CDR3 DNA reads TGTGCCAGCAGTTTTGACAGGGGCGCGGAACTAGAGACCCAGTACTTC. Its translation is CASSFDRGAELETQYF.